This record covers a single T cell receptor beta chain. The antigen is not known. Method: immunoSEQ multiplex PCR; TCRdb's copy keeps in-frame clones and lacks some. The repertoire holds more than 9,000 clones, with 90% to 95% as singletons. This sample was included in a study of graft-versus-host responses after intestinal transplantation. Study background: The transplants performed in recipients were multivisceral, liver-intestinal, or isolated intestinal. The study gave all recipients anti-thymocyte globulin induction, then tacrolimus and steroids for roughly 3 years.

General study findings and limits: Some patients had graft-donor T cell macrochimerism. In their allografts, the ratios of graft-versus-host to host-versus-graft T cell clones were high. Researchers found GvH clones in recipient marrow, and some showed up first in ileum or blood.

This CDR3 is 15 amino acids long. Germline V lookup: CDR1 LGHNA, CDR2 YSLEER. The V gene end was trimmed by 0 bases and the J gene end by 5 bases; junction bases not matched to a gene: 4. Source: PBMCs, taken around 74 days after transplant. V usage is TRBV4-3 and J usage is TRBJ2-5; 9 bases map to TRBD2. The clonotype comes from a human patient who received an intestinal transplant, so some T cells may come from the graft donor. The CDR3 nucleotides read TGCGCCAGCAGCCAAGATGGGCGGGAGGGGGAGACCCAGTACTTC. It codes for CASSQDGREGETQYF.